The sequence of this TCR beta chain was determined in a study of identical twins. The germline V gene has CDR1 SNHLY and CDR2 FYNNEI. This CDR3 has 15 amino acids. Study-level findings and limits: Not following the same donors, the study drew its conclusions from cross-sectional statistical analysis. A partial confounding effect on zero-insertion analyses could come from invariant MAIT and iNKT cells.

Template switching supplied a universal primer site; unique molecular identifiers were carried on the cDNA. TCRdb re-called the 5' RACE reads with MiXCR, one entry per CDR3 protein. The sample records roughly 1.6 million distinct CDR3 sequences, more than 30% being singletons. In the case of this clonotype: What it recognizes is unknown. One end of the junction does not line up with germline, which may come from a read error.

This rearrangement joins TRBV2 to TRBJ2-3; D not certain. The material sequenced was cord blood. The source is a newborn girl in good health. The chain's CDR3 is CASSEAFGPTDMQYF. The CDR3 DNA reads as TGTGCCAGCAGTGAAGCTTTTGGGCCCACAGATATGCAGTATTTT.